Shown below are 18 T cell receptor beta chains from a single sample sequenced in a study of long-term antiretroviral therapy in people with HIV. Samples were assayed with immunoSEQ v3.0 at survey level. Here immunoSEQ multiplex PCR was the method, and the copy in TCRdb shows in-frame clones only, minus some. The sample consists of fewer than 15,000 clones, around three quarters of them appearing once. The sequencing used unsorted PBMCs, collected 0.8 years before starting antiretroviral therapy. Receptor source: a woman between 35 and 50 years old with HIV.

The chain uses TRBV28 and TRBJ2-4; D not resolved. Trimming took 6 bases from V and 5 from J, leaving 8 bases between them. The CDR3 loop spans 12 amino acids. Germline assignment: CDR1 MDHEN and CDR2 SYDVKM. The CDR3 nucleotides read TGTGCCAGCAGCCCCCCGGAAAACATTCAGTACTTC. Amino acids: CASSPPENIQYF. The full variable domain, completed using reference TRBV28 and TRBJ2-4, is DVKVTQSSRYLVKRTGEKVFLECVQDMDHENMFWYRQDPGLGLRLIYFSYDVKMKEKGDIPEGYSVSREKKERFSLILESASTNQTSMYLCASSPPENIQYFGAGTRLSVL.

The J gene is TRBJ2-7, the V gene TRBV7-9; D may be TRBD2 (6 bases). The CDR3 covers 16 residues. Germline V gene lookup returns CDR1 SEHNR and CDR2 FQNEAQ (reference sequence). The V gene lost 3 bases and the J gene lost 4 bases, with 19 bases spanning the gap. The CDR3 DNA reads as TGTGCCAGCAGCTTTCCCACGACGGGTCGGGGGTACGAGCAGTACTTC. As protein: CASSFPTTGRGYEQYF.

The rearrangement links TRBV6-6 to TRBJ2-2; no clear D. Germline values: CDR1 MNHNY, CDR2 SVGAGI (reference sequence). The germline V and J ends were trimmed by 6 bases and 2 bases, with 4 bases remaining between them. This CDR3 has 12 amino acids. Here the CDR3 reads CASSQNTGELFF. CDR3 nucleotides: TGTGCCAGCAGCCAAAACACCGGGGAGCTGTTTTTT.

The chain employs TRBV4-1 and TRBJ2-5; 10 nucleotides line up with TRBD1. The CDR3 is made up of 17 amino acids. The V and J ends lost 4 bases and 0 bases, in that order; junction bases with no gene match: 8. Germline values: CDR1 MGHRA, CDR2 YSYEKL. In DNA form, the CDR3 reads TGCGCCAGCAGCCTGAACCCGGGACAGGGGTACCAAGAGACCCAGTACTTC. Protein: CASSLNPGQGYQETQYF.

This clone showed up just a few times. J is TRBJ2-7 and V is TRBV6-1; D call uncertain. V lost 3 bases and J 3 bases, leaving 0 bases between the germline ends. CDR1 MNHNS and CDR2 SASEGT come from the germline V gene. There are 10 residues in the CDR3. The CDR3 DNA reads as TGTGCCAGCAGTGACTACGAGCAGTACTTC. This codes for CASSDYEQYF.

V and J are TRBV7-9 and TRBJ2-1; D unclear. CDR3 size: 17 residues. Trimming stripped 3 bases from V and 6 bases from J, with 21 bases between. The germline V gene has CDR1 SEHNR and CDR2 FQNEAQ (reference sequence). CDR3 sequence (DNA): TGTGCCAGCAGCTTCTCCTTCGGCGGCGTAAACCCCAATGAGCAGTTCTTC. Its protein product is CASSFSFGGVNPNEQFF.

The chain employs TRBV18 and TRBJ2-3; D might be TRBD1 (6 bases). V was clipped by 3 bases and J by 3 bases, with 13 bases between them. Germline lookup yields CDR1 KGHSH and CDR2 LQKENI. This CDR3 region has 15 residues. The CDR3, as DNA: TGTGCCAGCTCACCTATGGGGGCCCCTACAGATACGCAGTATTTT. Translation gives CASSPMGAPTDTQYF. The full variable domain, with the rest looked up from reference TRBV18 and TRBJ2-3, is NAGVMQNPRHLVRRRGQEARLRCSPMKGHSHVYWYRQLPEEGLKFMVYLQKENIIDESGMPKERFSAEFPKEGPSILRIQQVVRGDSAAYFCASSPMGAPTDTQYFGPGTRLTVL.

The rearrangement links TRBV6-5 to TRBJ2-7; D possibly corresponds to TRBD1 (5 bases). Germline V gene lookup returns CDR1 MNHEY and CDR2 SVGAGI. The CDR3 runs 13 residues. The V and J ends lost 6 bases and 4 bases respectively, with 13 bases between them. CDR3 DNA: TGTGCCAGCAGGGACGAGAAGGGGTACGAGCAGTACTTC. Amino acid sequence: CASRDEKGYEQYF.

The gene calls are TRBV28 and TRBJ2-7; possibly TRBD1 or TRBD2 for D (5 bases each). Germline CDR1 reads MDHEN; CDR2 reads SYDVKM. The V gene lost 4 bases and the J gene lost 7 bases, with 17 bases spanning the gap. The CDR3 runs 14 residues. CDR3 protein: CASSSGTPDREQYF. The CDR3 DNA reads TGTGCCAGCAGTTCCGGGACCCCCGATAGGGAGCAGTACTTC.

The CDR3 reads CASSEPLTGGPNEKLFF. In DNA form, the CDR3 reads TGTGCCAGCAGTGAACCTTTGACAGGGGGCCCTAATGAAAAACTGTTTTTT. V is TRBV6-1 and J is TRBJ1-4; 10 bases match TRBD1. With V trimmed by 2 bases and J by 3 bases, 6 bases remained unmatched. CDR1 and CDR2 from the germline V gene are MNHNS and SASEGT. This CDR3 comprises 17 residues.

The chain couples TRBV6-5 to TRBJ2-7; 12 positions agree with TRBD2. Germline V lookup: CDR1 MNHEY, CDR2 SVGAGI. CDR3 size: 16 residues. The junction had 7 bases not matched to a gene; V was cut back by 0 bases and J by 7 bases. CDR3 region: CASSYSTSGSLFEQYF. The CDR3 DNA reads TGTGCCAGCAGTTACTCGACTAGCGGGAGCCTTTTTGAGCAGTACTTC.

The CDR3 sequence is CASSLSASSYEQYF. As DNA, the CDR3 is TGTGCCAGCAGCCTTTCGGCATCCTCCTACGAGCAGTACTTC. This chain uses TRBV11-3 with TRBJ2-7, with D unresolved. Trimming pared 5 bases from V and 0 bases from J, leaving 11 bases between. Germline assignment: CDR1 SGHNT and CDR2 YENEEA. The CDR3 is 14 amino acids.

The gene calls are TRBV2 and TRBJ1-2; D gene unclear. The CDR3 is made up of 15 amino acids. The V gene lost 4 bases and the J gene lost 9 bases, with 21 bases spanning the gap. Germline loops: CDR1 SNHLY, CDR2 FYNNEI. CDR3 sequence: CASSAGASETERYTF. The CDR3 nucleotides read TGTGCCAGCAGTGCAGGCGCGTCCGAGACTGAACGCTACACCTTC.

CDR3 protein: CASSLSGSINEQFF. DNA for the CDR3: TGTGCCAGCAGCTTAAGCGGGAGCATAAATGAGCAGTTCTTC. The chain combines TRBV7-9 with TRBJ2-1, with TRBD2 matching 8 bases. Trimming cost V 2 bases and J 7 bases; bases outside gene matches: 4. The CDR3 sequence is 14 residues long. The germline CDR1 and CDR2 sequences are SEHNR and FQNEAQ (reference sequence).

This clone was seen more than once but under ten times. This chain connects TRBV28 to TRBJ1-2, with 7 positions matching TRBD1. The CDR3 covers 12 residues. Per the germline V gene, CDR1 is MDHEN and CDR2 is SYDVKM. V lost 7 bases and J lost 8; bases outside the gene matches: 7. CDR3 in DNA: TGTGCCAGCACCCAGGACAGGCTGGGCTACACCTTC. It encodes CASTQDRLGYTF.

CDR3 DNA sequence: TGTGCCAGCAGGGGGGGGGTCAATCAGCCCCAGCATTTT. This gives the protein CASRGGVNQPQHF. This chain connects TRBV6-1 to TRBJ1-5; weak D call: TRBD1 (5 bases). This CDR3 spans 13 amino acids. Trimming took off 6 bases at V and 3 bases at J, with 9 bases between the two ends. Germline V gene lookup returns CDR1 MNHNS and CDR2 SASEGT.

This chain joins TRBV5-6 and TRBJ2-1; D possibly matches TRBD1 or TRBD2 (5 bases each). Germline CDR1 and CDR2: SGHDT and YYEEEE. Trimming pared 0 bases from V and 3 bases from J, leaving 13 bases between. CDR3 size: 16 residues. The CDR3 spells CASSLAVGARYNEQFF. CDR3 in DNA: TGTGCCAGCAGCTTGGCCGTCGGGGCACGCTACAATGAGCAGTTCTTC.

V is TRBV19 and J is TRBJ2-2, with TRBD1 matching over 7 bases. The germline V gene encodes CDR1 LNHDA and CDR2 SQIVND (reference sequence). The CDR3 consists of 14 residues. Trimming cost V 7 bases and J 7 bases; bases outside gene matches: 9. CDR3 loop: CASKRGPNHGELFF. The CDR3 nucleotides are TGTGCCAGTAAAAGGGGGCCTAACCACGGGGAGCTGTTTTTT.